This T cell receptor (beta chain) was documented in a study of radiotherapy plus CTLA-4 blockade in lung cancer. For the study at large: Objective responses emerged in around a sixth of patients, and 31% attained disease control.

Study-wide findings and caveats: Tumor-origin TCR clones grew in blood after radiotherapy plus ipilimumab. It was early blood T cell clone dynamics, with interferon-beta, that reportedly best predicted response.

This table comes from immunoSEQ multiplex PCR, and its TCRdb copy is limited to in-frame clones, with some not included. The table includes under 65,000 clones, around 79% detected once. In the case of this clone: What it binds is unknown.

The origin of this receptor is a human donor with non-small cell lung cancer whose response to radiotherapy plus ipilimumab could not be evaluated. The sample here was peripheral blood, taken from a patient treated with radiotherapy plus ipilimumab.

CDR3 bases: TGTGCCAGCATTCCCTTAGCGGGTGGGGAGGATGAGCAGTTCTTC. It specifies CASIPLAGGEDEQFF. The V and J genes are TRBV2 and TRBJ2-1, with TRBD2 identical over 7 bases. CDR1 and CDR2 from the germline V gene are SNHLY and FYNNEI. V lost 7 bases, J lost 8 bases, and 14 bases stayed unmatched. The CDR3 consists of 15 residues.